The sequence of this T cell receptor (beta chain) was determined in a study of read filtering for tumor transcriptome and immune sequencing. About the research overall: Roughly 8 patients were R-ISS I, roughly 17 were R-ISS II, about seven were R-ISS III.

Germline trimming cut 3 bases from V and 10 bases from J; bases unmatched to any gene: 3. This CDR3 has 12 amino acids. CDR1 is ENHRY and CDR2 is SYGVKD in the germline V gene. This library used around 400 ng RNA and molecular barcoded adaptors spanning alpha/delta and beta/gamma chains. MiXCR, applied by TCRdb to the reads, yields one record per CDR3 protein. Of tens of thousands of distinct CDR3 sequences in the sample, about a fifth were seen once. This clonotype was observed many times. The receptor was derived from a donor at least 40 years old with multiple myeloma. Sequenced: a population of CD138-negative cells sorted from bone marrow. The chain is built from TRBV10-3 and TRBJ2-1; 7 nucleotides agree with TRBD2. DNA for the CDR3: TGTGCCATCAGTGATCTAGCGGTAGAGCAGTTCTTC. Translating it yields CAISDLAVEQFF.